This is a list of T cell receptor beta chains from one sample in a study of blood T cell repertoires in COVID-19. Assay: immunoSEQ multiplex PCR; the TCRdb copy retains only in-frame clones and omits some. The sample has about 260,000 clones, roughly 90% seen once. Sequencing input: peripheral blood. These receptors originate from a woman aged 25 to 39 with COVID-19, enrolled during active disease. Both conserved end residues are part of each CDR3. Each record gives: J gene, clone size, V gene, D gene, CDR3 DNA, CDR3 protein. A D gene is named only where the DNA matches it firmly. The size field is filled for only some rows; it gives once, few, many or a size class.

J gene: TRBJ1-5; clone size: .; V gene: TRBV2; D gene: .; CDR3 DNA: TGTGCCAGCAGTGATAGGGGGGGGCGCAATCAGCCCCAGCATTTT; CDR3 protein: CASSDRGGRNQPQHF
J gene: TRBJ2-3; clone size: once; V gene: TRBV5-1; D gene: .; CDR3 DNA: TGCGCCAGCAGCTTGCGGCAGGGGCGCGCAGATACGCAGTATTTT; CDR3 protein: CASSLRQGRADTQYF
J gene: TRBJ2-3; clone size: once; V gene: TRBV9; D gene: .; CDR3 DNA: TGTGCCAGCAGCGCCCTCGGACAGACAGCCGGGGCAGATACGCAGTATTTT; CDR3 protein: CASSALGQTAGADTQYF
J gene: TRBJ2-2; clone size: once; V gene: TRBV12-3/TRBV12-4; D gene: TRBD1; CDR3 DNA: TGTGCCAGCCGGGACAGGGAAGACCGGGAGCTGTTTTTT; CDR3 protein: CASRDREDRELFF
J gene: TRBJ2-7; clone size: .; V gene: TRBV6-1; D gene: .; CDR3 DNA: TGTGCCAGCAGTGAATACGGACAGCCCCAGTACTTC; CDR3 protein: CASSEYGQPQYF
J gene: TRBJ1-2; clone size: .; V gene: TRBV28; D gene: .; CDR3 DNA: TGTGCCAGCAGTTCCAGGGGCTACACCTTC; CDR3 protein: CASSSRGYTF
J gene: TRBJ2-2; clone size: .; V gene: TRBV5-4; D gene: TRBD1; CDR3 DNA: TGTGCCAGCAGCTTAGGACAGGGGTTCATCGGGGAGCTGTTTTTT; CDR3 protein: CASSLGQGFIGELFF
J gene: TRBJ1-2; clone size: .; V gene: TRBV28; D gene: .; CDR3 DNA: TGTGCCAGCAGTACTGTGACAGATGGCTACACCTTC; CDR3 protein: CASSTVTDGYTF
J gene: TRBJ2-2; clone size: once; V gene: TRBV7-2; D gene: .; CDR3 DNA: TGTGCCAGCAGCTCCGACAGTGGTGGGGAGCTGTTTTTT; CDR3 protein: CASSSDSGGELFF
J gene: TRBJ2-5; clone size: .; V gene: TRBV24-1; D gene: .; CDR3 DNA: TGTGCCACCAGCTCTGGGGGCGATGAGACCCAGTACTTC; CDR3 protein: CATSSGGDETQYF
J gene: TRBJ1-2; clone size: .; V gene: TRBV29-1; D gene: .; CDR3 DNA: TGCAGCGTTGATATGTTAGACTATGGCTACACCTTC; CDR3 protein: CSVDMLDYGYTF
J gene: TRBJ1-5; clone size: .; V gene: TRBV19; D gene: .; CDR3 DNA: TGTGCCAGTATGACAGTAGTTTGGAGCAATCAGCCCCAGCATTTT; CDR3 protein: CASMTVVWSNQPQHF
J gene: TRBJ2-5; clone size: once; V gene: TRBV9; D gene: .; CDR3 DNA: TGTGCCAGCAGCCCCCAGACCCAGGCACAAGAGACCCAGTACTTC; CDR3 protein: CASSPQTQAQETQYF
J gene: TRBJ2-2; clone size: .; V gene: TRBV19; D gene: .; CDR3 DNA: TGTGCCAGTAGTATGTCCTGGCCCGGGGAGCTGTTTTTT; CDR3 protein: CASSMSWPGELFF
J gene: TRBJ2-7; clone size: few; V gene: TRBV28; D gene: TRBD2; CDR3 DNA: TGTGCCAGCAGTCGGACTAGCGGCACCTACGAGCAGTACTTC; CDR3 protein: CASSRTSGTYEQYF
J gene: TRBJ2-7; clone size: .; V gene: TRBV5-1; D gene: TRBD2; CDR3 DNA: TGCGCCAGCAGCTTGGGGCTAGCGGGAGTGCCCTACGAGCAGTACTTC; CDR3 protein: CASSLGLAGVPYEQYF
J gene: TRBJ1-1; clone size: .; V gene: TRBV7-9; D gene: TRBD1; CDR3 DNA: TGTGCCAGCAGCTCCCCCCGGACAGGGGGTAGCACTGAAGCTTTCTTT; CDR3 protein: CASSSPRTGGSTEAFF
J gene: TRBJ2-7; clone size: few; V gene: TRBV4-1; D gene: TRBD1; CDR3 DNA: TGCGCCAGCAGCCACCCTTTGGGGACAGCCCCCTACGAGCAGTACTTC; CDR3 protein: CASSHPLGTAPYEQYF
J gene: TRBJ1-4; clone size: few; V gene: TRBV7-9; D gene: .; CDR3 DNA: TGTGCCAGCAGCTTAATGACAGGATATAATGAAAAACTGTTTTTT; CDR3 protein: CASSLMTGYNEKLFF
J gene: TRBJ1-5; clone size: .; V gene: TRBV28; D gene: TRBD1; CDR3 DNA: TGTGCCAGCAGTTTCAGATCTGGACAGGAGTATAGCAATCAGCCCCAGCATTTT; CDR3 protein: CASSFRSGQEYSNQPQHF
J gene: TRBJ1-5; clone size: .; V gene: TRBV6-5; D gene: TRBD1; CDR3 DNA: TGTGCCAGCAGGCCGGGACAGGGCGATCAGCCCCAGCATTTT; CDR3 protein: CASRPGQGDQPQHF
J gene: TRBJ2-5; clone size: .; V gene: TRBV2; D gene: TRBD1; CDR3 DNA: TGTGCCAGCACCGGCGGGACAGGGGAGACCCAGTACTTC; CDR3 protein: CASTGGTGETQYF
J gene: TRBJ2-7; clone size: .; V gene: TRBV27; D gene: TRBD2; CDR3 DNA: TGTGCCAGCAGTTCAACCGGACTAGCGGGAGTTCCAGACTTC; CDR3 protein: CASSSTGLAGVPDF
J gene: TRBJ2-1; clone size: .; V gene: TRBV5-4; D gene: TRBD2; CDR3 DNA: TGTGCCAGCACCCCTAGCGGGAGGGCCGGTGAGCAGTTCTTC; CDR3 protein: CASTPSGRAGEQFF
J gene: TRBJ2-7; clone size: few; V gene: TRBV25-1; D gene: .; CDR3 DNA: TGTGCCAGCAGTGCCCCCGGGACATCAACTTACTACGAGCAGTACTTC; CDR3 protein: CASSAPGTSTYYEQYF
J gene: TRBJ2-3; clone size: .; V gene: TRBV19; D gene: .; CDR3 DNA: TGTGCCAGTAGTCTATCGTTCCCAGATACGCAGTATTTT; CDR3 protein: CASSLSFPDTQYF
J gene: TRBJ2-3; clone size: .; V gene: TRBV19; D gene: TRBD1; CDR3 DNA: TGTGCCAGTAAGAAAACGGGGCAGGGGGCGTCCGGTGGCACAGATACGCAGTATTTT; CDR3 protein: CASKKTGQGASGGTDTQYF
J gene: TRBJ2-5; clone size: .; V gene: TRBV11-2; D gene: .; CDR3 DNA: TGTGCCAGCAGCTTAGTGCGGGCAGTACAAGAGACCCAGTACTTC; CDR3 protein: CASSLVRAVQETQYF
J gene: TRBJ1-4; clone size: few; V gene: TRBV5-5; D gene: .; CDR3 DNA: TGTGCCAGCAGCTTGTGGGCAGGGTTGAGAGAAAAACTGTTTTTT; CDR3 protein: CASSLWAGLREKLFF
J gene: TRBJ2-2; clone size: .; V gene: TRBV19; D gene: .; CDR3 DNA: TGTGCCAGTAGTATGGTCAGGGCCACCGGGGAGCTGTTTTTT; CDR3 protein: CASSMVRATGELFF
J gene: TRBJ1-5; clone size: once; V gene: TRBV29-1; D gene: TRBD1; CDR3 DNA: TGCAGCGTTGTTGGACAGGTGGGTCAGCCCCAGCATTTT; CDR3 protein: CSVVGQVGQPQHF
J gene: TRBJ1-1; clone size: .; V gene: TRBV7-9; D gene: .; CDR3 DNA: TGTGCCAGCAGCCCAGTATGGCAGGGGAAGACTGAAGCTTTCTTT; CDR3 protein: CASSPVWQGKTEAFF
J gene: TRBJ1-6; clone size: .; V gene: TRBV7-2; D gene: .; CDR3 DNA: TGTGCCAGCAGCGTCCAGGGTTCACCCCTCCACTTT; CDR3 protein: CASSVQGSPLHF
J gene: TRBJ1-1; clone size: once; V gene: TRBV27; D gene: .; CDR3 DNA: TGTGCCAGCTTTCGAGACACGAACACTGAAGCTTTCTTT; CDR3 protein: CASFRDTNTEAFF
J gene: TRBJ1-1; clone size: once; V gene: TRBV25-1; D gene: .; CDR3 DNA: TGTGCCAGCAGTGAGCGAGGGGGAACTGAAGCTTTCTTT; CDR3 protein: CASSERGGTEAFF
J gene: TRBJ2-1; clone size: .; V gene: TRBV21-1; D gene: .; CDR3 DNA: TGTGCCAGCAGAGGGGGCGAGGGGGATTGGGAGCAGTTCTTC; CDR3 protein: CASRGGEGDWEQFF
J gene: TRBJ2-7; clone size: .; V gene: TRBV6-5; D gene: .; CDR3 DNA: TGTGCCAGCAGTCAGGGGCCCACCTACGAGCAGTACTTC; CDR3 protein: CASSQGPTYEQYF
J gene: TRBJ2-3; clone size: .; V gene: TRBV5-5; D gene: .; CDR3 DNA: TGTGCCAGCAGCTTGGGAATACGGGATACGCAGTATTTT; CDR3 protein: CASSLGIRDTQYF
J gene: TRBJ1-5; clone size: .; V gene: TRBV28; D gene: .; CDR3 DNA: TGTGCCAGCAGTTTACCGGGATTCAATCAGCCCCAGCATTTT; CDR3 protein: CASSLPGFNQPQHF
J gene: TRBJ1-2; clone size: .; V gene: TRBV6-5; D gene: TRBD1; CDR3 DNA: TGTGCCAGCAAACCCCTGACAGGGGGCTATGGCTACACCTTC; CDR3 protein: CASKPLTGGYGYTF
J gene: TRBJ2-1; clone size: .; V gene: TRBV2; D gene: .; CDR3 DNA: TGTGCCAGCAGTGAAGGTGGACAGACCTACAATGAGCAGTTCTTC; CDR3 protein: CASSEGGQTYNEQFF
J gene: TRBJ2-7; clone size: .; V gene: TRBV11-2; D gene: .; CDR3 DNA: TGTGCCAGCAGCCAGAGCGGCGAGCAGTACTTC; CDR3 protein: CASSQSGEQYF
J gene: TRBJ2-7; clone size: .; V gene: TRBV27; D gene: TRBD2; CDR3 DNA: TGTGCCAGCAGTCCCATATTGGGGACTAGCGGGAGTACTTACGAGCAGTACTTC; CDR3 protein: CASSPILGTSGSTYEQYF
J gene: TRBJ2-2; clone size: .; V gene: TRBV6-6; D gene: .; CDR3 DNA: TGTGCCAGCATAGGTCGTAGCGCGGTTACCGGGGAGCTGTTTTTT; CDR3 protein: CASIGRSAVTGELFF
J gene: TRBJ1-6; clone size: .; V gene: TRBV7-9; D gene: .; CDR3 DNA: TGTGCCAGCAGCGTGATTAACAGGGCCCGGTCACCCCTCCACTTT; CDR3 protein: CASSVINRARSPLHF
J gene: TRBJ2-1; clone size: .; V gene: TRBV5-4; D gene: .; CDR3 DNA: TGTGCCAGCAGCGCGGGGGACAACGGCCAGAATGAGCAGTTCTTC; CDR3 protein: CASSAGDNGQNEQFF